Described below is a single TCR beta chain sequence and its context. Its antigen is currently unknown. This entry is derived from a study of CD8 T cells in ankylosing spondylitis. General study findings and limits: One TCR beta motif, made up of several highly homologous variants, appeared characteristic of ankylosing spondylitis blood.

In TCRdb, the 5' RACE reads were re-called with MiXCR into one record per CDR3 protein. Among roughly 370,000 distinct CDR3 sequences, more than 20% were seen once, and the ten largest hold about 17%. The V segment lost 3 bases and the J segment 1 base; nucleotides outside the gene matches: 5. This CDR3 is 16 amino acids long. From germline, CDR1 is LNHDA and CDR2 SQIVND (reference sequence). The V call is TRBV19, the J call TRBJ1-5, with TRBD1 matching 8 bases. This clonotype was sampled from a male donor with ankylosing spondylitis. The sequencing input was blood, either unsorted or a sorted T cell fraction (not recorded which). The DNA for the CDR3 is TGTGCCAGTAGTATGAAGGGACAGGAAAGCAATCAGCCCCAGCATTTT. It codes for CASSMKGQESNQPQHF.